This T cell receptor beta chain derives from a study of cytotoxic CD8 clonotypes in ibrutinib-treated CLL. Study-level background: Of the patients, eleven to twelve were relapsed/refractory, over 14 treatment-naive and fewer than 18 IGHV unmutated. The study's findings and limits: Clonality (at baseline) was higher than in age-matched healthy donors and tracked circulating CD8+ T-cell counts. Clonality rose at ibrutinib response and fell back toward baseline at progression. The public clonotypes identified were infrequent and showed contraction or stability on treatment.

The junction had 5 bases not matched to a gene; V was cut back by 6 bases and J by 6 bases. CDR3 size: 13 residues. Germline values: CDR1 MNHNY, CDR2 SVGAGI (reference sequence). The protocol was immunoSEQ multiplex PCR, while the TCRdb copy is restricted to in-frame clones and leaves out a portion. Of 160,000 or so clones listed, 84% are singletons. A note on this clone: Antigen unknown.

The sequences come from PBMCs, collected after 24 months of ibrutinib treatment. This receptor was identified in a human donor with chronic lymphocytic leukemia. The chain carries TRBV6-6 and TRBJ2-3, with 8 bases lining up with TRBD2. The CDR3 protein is CASSPGGRDTQYF. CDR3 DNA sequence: TGTGCCAGCAGCCCGGGGGGGAGGGATACGCAGTATTTT.